Below, 16 T cell receptor beta chains from the same sample are listed, as sequenced in a study of shared clonotypes between healthy human individuals (dated by TCRdb to the early 2020s). The method was the immunoSEQ multiplex PCR assay. In TCRdb, the immuneACCESS table is reduced to in-frame sequences with V and J assigned. These tables do not hold every clone; where another copy was compared, an unresolved V gene accounts for under half, and the others remain unexplained. Across this sample there are 2 million to 2.5 million clones, with more than 90% seen only once. Of the sample, 0.1% to 0.15% is held by the ten largest clones. Sequencing input: naive CD4+ T cells sorted from blood. The cell subset or site label here, explained by the study, means: CD45RA+ positively selected. The origin of the receptors is a man younger than 30 in good health.

As to this clone: Other DNA sequences in this specimen translate into the identical CDR3. The V gene is TRBV5-1, the J gene TRBJ2-7, with D possibly being TRBD2 (6 bases). CDR1 is SGHRS, CDR2 YFSETQ, per germline. V was pared by 0 bases and J by 1 base, with 11 bases between. CDR3 length equals 15 residues. The CDR3 nucleotides read TGCGCCAGCAGCTTGGGTGGGACTGGGTCCTACGAGCAGTACTTC. As protein: CASSLGGTGSYEQYF.

The chain links TRBV5-6 to TRBJ1-2; 7 bases fit TRBD1. CDR1 is SGHDT and CDR2 is YYEEEE in the germline V gene. This CDR3 has 15 amino acids. V shed 0 bases, J shed 4 bases, and the junction held 6 bases outside the gene matches. CDR3 DNA: TGTGCCAGCAGCTTGGAGGGGGCGAAATTCTATGGCTACACCTTC. Translated, it gives CASSLEGAKFYGYTF.

The J gene is TRBJ2-7, the V gene TRBV5-1; D uncertain. This CDR3 comprises 14 residues. V dropped 1 base and J dropped 3 bases, with 11 bases sitting between them. Germline V gene lookup returns CDR1 SGHRS and CDR2 YFSETQ. CDR3 nucleotide sequence: TGCGCCAGCAGCTTGTTGGGTAGTGGCTACGAGCAGTACTTC. Protein product: CASSLLGSGYEQYF.

The CDR3 sequence: CASRQPPGGAPEYF. CDR3 DNA: TGTGCCAGCAGGCAGCCGCCCGGGGGAGCTCCGGAGTATTTT. The rearrangement joins TRBV6-5 to TRBJ2-3; D is possibly TRBD2 (6 bases). V was trimmed by 6 bases and J by 13 bases, leaving 23 bases between them. CDR3 length: 14 residues. From germline, CDR1 is MNHEY and CDR2 SVGAGI.

This chain links TRBV30 with TRBJ2-1; maybe TRBD1 (5 bases). Trimming pared 0 bases from V and 2 bases from J, leaving 14 bases between. The CDR3 has 16 residues. Germline-derived CDR1 and CDR2 are GTSNPN and SVGIG (reference sequence). CDR3 DNA: TGTGCCTGGAGTGTAGGGGTAAACGGACCCTACAATGAGCAGTTCTTC. This encodes CAWSVGVNGPYNEQFF.

The rearrangement uses TRBV5-8 and TRBJ2-5; 11 bases line up with TRBD2. CDR3 size: 15 residues. Germline V lookup: CDR1 SGHTS, CDR2 YDEGEE. V was clipped by 5 bases and J by 2 bases; unmatched bases: 5. The CDR3 loop reads CASSFLAGGQETQYF. The CDR3 DNA reads TGTGCCAGCAGTTTCTTAGCGGGGGGGCAAGAGACCCAGTACTTC.

The rearrangement links TRBV11-2 to TRBJ2-2; a possible D gene is TRBD1 (6 bases). The germline gives CDR1 SGHAT, CDR2 FQNNGV. The CDR3 length is 15 residues. Trimming removed 5 bases from V and 1 base from J, with 11 bases in between. The CDR3 protein is CASSPWGLNTGELFF. In DNA, the CDR3 is TGTGCCAGCAGCCCCTGGGGGCTGAACACCGGGGAGCTGTTTTTT.

The chain has TRBV6-5 and TRBJ2-2, with 10 bases that match TRBD2. There are 15 residues in the CDR3. The ends lost 6 bases at V and 7 bases at J; junction bases unmatched: 8. Germline lookup yields CDR1 MNHEY and CDR2 SVGAGI. Written as DNA, the CDR3 is TGTGCCAGCAGCCGAGCGGGAGGGAGGGGCGGGGAGCTGTTTTTT. This gives the protein CASSRAGGRGGELFF.

The genes are TRBV10-1 and TRBJ2-1; 11 positions match TRBD2. V trimming: 3 bases; J trimming: 6 bases; junction bases outside the gene matches: 4. Germline CDR1 is WNHNN and CDR2 is SYGVQD (reference sequence). The CDR3 is 15 residues long. CDR3 DNA sequence: TGCGCCAGCAGTGATACTAGCGGGGGCCCCAATGAGCAGTTCTTC. Amino acid sequence: CASSDTSGGPNEQFF.

This clone was detected once. Relative to the germline gene, one junction end is altered; a read error may explain this. The chain recombines TRBV28 with TRBJ1-5; D is perhaps TRBD1 (5 bases). The CDR3 is made up of 16 amino acids. Germline V gene lookup returns CDR1 MDHEN and CDR2 SYDVKM. CDR3 in DNA: TGTGCCAGCAATTTATCGGGACGGAAAAGCAATCAGCCCCAGCATTTT. Residues: CASNLSGRKSNQPQHF.

About this clone itself: The same CDR3 can be traced to other DNA sequences in this sample. V usage is TRBV27 and J usage is TRBJ1-2, with 9 nucleotides matching TRBD1. Germline V lookup: CDR1 MNHEY, CDR2 SMNVEV (reference sequence). This CDR3 comprises 14 residues. V shed 4 bases, J shed 7 bases, and the junction held 7 bases outside the gene matches. The CDR3 sequence is CASSSLGTGSGYTF. For the CDR3, the DNA is TGTGCCAGCAGTTCTTTAGGGACAGGGTCTGGCTACACCTTC.

This clone was seen only once. As DNA, the CDR3 is TGTGCCAGCAGCGTAGCACTAGCGGGAGTATACGAGCAGTTCTTC. It yields the protein CASSVALAGVYEQFF. This sequence joins TRBV9 and TRBJ2-1; the match to TRBD2 covers 11 bases. With 0 bases clipped from V and 10 bases from J, the junction kept 6 bases outside the gene matches. The CDR3 runs to 15 residues. Germline-derived CDR1 and CDR2 are SGDLS and YYNGEE.

The chain joins TRBV9 to TRBJ2-3, with a weak D call TRBD2 (5 bases). The CDR3 has 16 amino acids. Trimming cost V 3 bases and J 5 bases, with 19 bases left between them. CDR1 is SGDLS and CDR2 is YYNGEE in the germline V gene. The CDR3 DNA reads as TGTGCCAGCAGCGCCCAACTAGACCTACCCGTAGATACGCAGTATTTT. Encoded protein: CASSAQLDLPVDTQYF.

This clone is a singleton in its sample. This chain joins TRBV7-3 and TRBJ2-5, with 8 bases lining up with TRBD1. Unmatched junction bases numbered 7, after V lost 2 bases and J lost 5 bases. This CDR3 has 15 amino acids. Germline values: CDR1 SGHTA, CDR2 FQGTGA. For the CDR3, the DNA is TGTGCCAGCAGCTTAGGGCAGGGGGCCGCCGAGACCCAGTACTTC. Residues: CASSLGQGAAETQYF. The whole variable domain, remainder taken from reference TRBV7-3 and TRBJ2-5, is GAGVSQTPSNKVTEKGKYVELRCDPISGHTALYWYRQSLGQGPEFLIYFQGTGAADDSGLPNDRFFAVRPEGSVSTLKIQRTERGDSAVYLCASSLGQGAAETQYFGPGTRLLVL.

The chain uses TRBV30 and TRBJ1-6; a weak D match, TRBD1 (6 bases). The CDR3 extends over 14 amino acids. The germline V and J ends were trimmed by 0 bases and 6 bases, with 9 bases remaining between them. CDR1 is GTSNPN, CDR2 SVGIG, per germline (reference sequence). CDR3 nucleotides: TGTGCCTGGAGTGTTGGACAGACTAATTCACCCCTCCACTTT. This gives the protein CAWSVGQTNSPLHF.

J is TRBJ2-7 and V is TRBV29-1; D may match TRBD1 or TRBD2 (5 bases each). Looked up from germline, CDR1 is SQVTM and CDR2 is ANQGSEA. Trimming removed 7 bases at V and 6 bases at J, with 19 bases between. The CDR3 has 13 amino acids. CDR3 sequence reads: CSASNGAAGEQYF. The CDR3 nucleotides are TGCAGCGCGTCGAACGGGGCGGCGGGCGAGCAGTACTTC.